Below, 18 T cell receptor beta chains from the same sample are listed, as sequenced in a study of blood T cell repertoires in COVID-19. Method: immunoSEQ multiplex PCR; TCRdb's copy keeps in-frame clones and lacks some. The sample has about 35,000 clones; more than 75% are singletons. Material: peripheral blood. These TCRs come from a man older than 75 with active or convalescent COVID-19.

V gene TRBV28 combines with J gene TRBJ2-7; no clear D. The CDR3 covers 12 residues. Germline lookup yields CDR1 MDHEN and CDR2 SYDVKM. The germline V and J ends were trimmed by 5 bases and 4 bases, with 9 bases remaining between them. The CDR3 spells CASSPNIYEQYF. The CDR3 DNA follows: TGTGCCAGCAGTCCAAACATATACGAGCAGTACTTC. Drawing the rest from reference TRBV28 and TRBJ2-7, the complete variable domain is DVKVTQSSRYLVKRTGEKVFLECVQDMDHENMFWYRQDPGLGLRLIYFSYDVKMKEKGDIPEGYSVSREKKERFSLILESASTNQTSMYLCASSPNIYEQYFGPGTRLTVT.

The rearrangement links TRBV5-1 to TRBJ2-7; D perhaps matches TRBD2 (5 bases). This CDR3 spans 14 amino acids. Trimming removed 4 bases from V and 0 bases from J, with 11 bases in between. Germline-derived CDR1 and CDR2 are SGHRS and YFSETQ. CDR3 in amino acids: CASSPGWISYEQYF. The CDR3 DNA reads TGCGCCAGCAGCCCGGGGTGGATCTCCTACGAGCAGTACTTC.

CDR3 DNA: TGTGCCAGCAGCCCCATCGGGGAGACCCAGTACTTC. Translation: CASSPIGETQYF. The V and J genes are TRBV3-1 (or the pseudogene TRBV3-2) and TRBJ2-5, with D unresolved. This CDR3 has 12 amino acids. V lost 4 bases to trimming and J lost 5 bases, with 8 bases between them. Germline V gene sequence: CDR1 LGHDT, CDR2 YNNKEL (reference sequence).

This clone occurred once. This chain's CDR3 is CASSYPRFNYGYTF. The CDR3 bases are TGTGCCAGCAGTTACCCTCGGTTCAACTATGGCTACACCTTC. The chain recombines TRBV6-2 or TRBV6-3 with TRBJ1-2; D is unresolved. V was clipped by 2 bases and J by 2 bases, with 9 bases between them. The germline V gene has CDR1 MNHEY and CDR2 SVGEGT. CDR3 length equals 14 residues.

The chain uses TRBV27 and TRBJ1-2; TRBD1 agrees at 8 bases. Germline assignment: CDR1 MNHEY and CDR2 SMNVEV (reference sequence). The V gene end was trimmed by 6 bases and the J gene end by 6 bases; junction bases not matched to a gene: 9. The CDR3 runs to 14 residues. The chain's CDR3 is CASSFRGPINGYTF. In DNA, the CDR3 is TGTGCCAGCAGCTTCAGGGGGCCGATAAATGGCTACACCTTC.

The chain employs TRBV28 and TRBJ1-3; 9 positions match TRBD1. Germline loops: CDR1 MDHEN, CDR2 SYDVKM. After removal of 5 bases from V and 3 bases from J, the junction contained 8 bases not matched to a gene. The CDR3 extends over 16 amino acids. The CDR3 loop reads CASSPAGQGYGNTIYF. The CDR3 DNA reads as TGTGCCAGCAGTCCCGCGGGACAGGGATATGGAAACACCATATATTTT.

This chain connects TRBV3-1 (or the pseudogene TRBV3-2) to TRBJ1-2; 7 positions agree with TRBD1. The CDR3 totals 14 residues. The germline V gene encodes CDR1 LGHDT and CDR2 YNNKEL (reference sequence). Trimming removed 4 bases from V and 8 bases from J; junction bases left unmatched: 10. CDR3 coding DNA: TGTGCCAGCAGCCGGGACAGTGGAGCACGGGGCTACACCTTC. Encoded protein: CASSRDSGARGYTF.

This clone was picked up one time. This sequence joins TRBV6-5 and TRBJ2-5, with 7 bases fitting TRBD1. The ends lost 4 bases at V and 2 bases at J; junction bases unmatched: 1. Germline assignment: CDR1 MNHEY and CDR2 SVGAGI. CDR3 length: 13 amino acids. CDR3 loop: CASSFRGQETQYF. The CDR3 coding sequence is TGTGCCAGCAGTTTCAGGGGGCAAGAGACCCAGTACTTC.

The chain uses TRBV5-1 and TRBJ2-2, with a tentative D call TRBD1 (5 bases). The germline CDR1 and CDR2 sequences are SGHRS and YFSETQ. The CDR3 loop spans 15 amino acids. Trimming left V 5 bases short and J 2 bases short, with 13 bases between. As DNA, the CDR3 is TGCGCCAGCAGATCCGGGCAGGGTAACACCGGGGAGCTGTTTTTT. It is translated as CASRSGQGNTGELFF.

This chain joins TRBV30 and TRBJ1-2; the D is unclear. The CDR3 consists of 13 residues. The germline V gene encodes CDR1 GTSNPN and CDR2 SVGIG (reference sequence). V lost 2 bases and J lost 1, with 8 bases in between. The CDR3 coding sequence is TGTGCCTGGAGTAGAACAGATAACTATGGCTACACCTTC. Amino acids: CAWSRTDNYGYTF.

The chain is built from TRBV6-2 or TRBV6-3 and TRBJ1-1; tentative D call: TRBD1 (5 bases). CDR3 length equals 15 residues. Trimming cost V 1 base and J 5 bases, with 14 bases left between them. Germline V gene lookup returns CDR1 MNHEY and CDR2 SVGEGT. The CDR3 region is CASSYWVGGGTEAFF. DNA for the CDR3: TGTGCCAGCAGTTACTGGGTCGGGGGGGGTACTGAAGCTTTCTTT.

This rearrangement joins TRBV27 to TRBJ2-5; 11 positions agree with TRBD1. The CDR3 length is 13 residues. Germline CDR1 and CDR2: MNHEY and SMNVEV (reference sequence). V was clipped by 5 bases and J by 7 bases; unmatched bases: 3. The CDR3: CASSPGQGATQYF. CDR3 nucleotides: TGTGCCAGCAGTCCCGGACAGGGGGCGACCCAGTACTTC.

V usage is TRBV19 and J usage is TRBJ2-2, with 10 bases identical to TRBD1. The trim removed 7 bases at V and 7 bases at J, leaving 6 bases unmatched. Germline V CDR1 and CDR2: LNHDA, SQIVND (reference sequence). This CDR3 comprises 14 residues. The CDR3 coding sequence is TGTGCCAGTAAGGGACAGGGGTCCGTCGGGGAGCTGTTTTTT. Translating it yields CASKGQGSVGELFF.

The rearrangement links TRBV28 to TRBJ2-1; no firm D call. Looked up from germline, CDR1 is MDHEN and CDR2 is SYDVKM. This CDR3 is 10 amino acids long. Trimming left V 10 bases short and J 9 bases short, with 10 bases between. CDR3 residues: CATVSSEQFF. The CDR3 nucleotides are TGTGCCACTGTTAGTAGTGAGCAGTTCTTC.

CDR3 sequence (DNA): TGTGCCAGCAGCGTAGGTCCAGGTCAGGGTGCGCAGTATTTT. Protein: CASSVGPGQGAQYF. This chain connects TRBV9 to TRBJ2-3; D may be TRBD1 (5 bases). Germline CDR1 is SGDLS and CDR2 is YYNGEE. V lost 0 bases to trimming and J lost 10 bases, with 15 bases between them. The CDR3 has 14 amino acids.

The chain uses TRBV28 and TRBJ2-7; TRBD1 agrees at 8 bases. The CDR3 runs 14 residues. Looked up from germline, CDR1 is MDHEN and CDR2 is SYDVKM. V lost 6 bases and J lost 6; bases outside the gene matches: 10. CDR3 DNA sequence: TGTGCCAGCAGCACCCCGGGACAGGCGGGCGAGCAGTACTTC. Residues: CASSTPGQAGEQYF. The full variable domain, in which reference TRBV28 and TRBJ2-7 provide the parts outside the CDR3, is DVKVTQSSRYLVKRTGEKVFLECVQDMDHENMFWYRQDPGLGLRLIYFSYDVKMKEKGDIPEGYSVSREKKERFSLILESASTNQTSMYLCASSTPGQAGEQYFGPGTRLTVT.

V usage is TRBV7-8 and J usage is TRBJ2-2; 10 bases align to TRBD1. The V segment lost 5 bases and the J segment 5 bases; nucleotides outside the gene matches: 5. Germline values: CDR1 SGHVS, CDR2 FQNEAQ. The CDR3 consists of 15 residues. CDR3 sequence reads: CASSRGTGDTGELFF. CDR3 nucleotides: TGTGCCAGCAGCCGAGGGACAGGGGATACCGGGGAGCTGTTTTTT.

This clone was counted many times. The chain joins TRBV27 to TRBJ1-2, with TRBD1 matching over 8 bases. CDR1 and CDR2 from the germline V gene are MNHEY and SMNVEV (reference sequence). CDR3 size: 11 residues. Trimming at V came to 6 bases and at J to 7 bases, leaving 1 base not matched to a gene. CDR3: CASRTGVGYTF. Here the CDR3 DNA reads TGTGCCAGCAGGACAGGGGTTGGCTACACCTTC.